This T cell receptor (beta chain) derives from a study of PD-L1 blockade in urothelial cancer. Study overall: Among blood samples, the median T cell count was approximately 140,000. General study points: Tumor-linked clones in blood grew more by 3 weeks in durable-benefit patients.

Germline V gene sequence: CDR1 LNHNV, CDR2 YYDKDF (reference sequence). This CDR3 contains 14 residues. Trimming took off 0 bases at V and 0 bases at J, with 5 bases between the two ends. Turning to this clone: Its antigen is not known.

Synthetic TCR analog templates were spiked into each PCR. Measured with immunoSEQ multiplex PCR; TCRdb has only the in-frame clones, and not every one. The sample shows about 88,000 clones, 90% of them seen only once. Each patient's cancer was a locally advanced or metastatic urothelial carcinoma. V gene TRBV15 combines with J gene TRBJ2-5; D is uncertain. Specimen: PBMCs, collected around atezolizumab (anti-PD-L1) treatment. The clonotype comes from a man in his sixties with urothelial cancer. CDR3 in amino acids: CATSRDRYQETQYF. The CDR3, as DNA: TGTGCCACCAGCAGAGATCGGTACCAAGAGACCCAGTACTTC.